This note documents a single T cell receptor (beta chain) sequence. The antigen is unknown. The junction differs from germline at one of its ends, possibly a read error. The data were obtained in a study of CD8+CD57+ T cells in acquired aplastic anemia. Study-wide context: Sorted CD4+ and CD8+ cells yielded DNA averaging around 3.2 ug. Study conclusions and caveats: Patients and controls shared nearly 30 CD8+ CDR3 sequences, which appeared highly expressed in patients and within their immunodominant clones.

TCR beta VDJ and CDR3 were profiled, and genomic DNA was the template. One entry per CDR3 protein, called by TCRdb with MiXCR from the reads. Of under 200,000 distinct CDR3 sequences in the sample, roughly half were seen once. Sequencing was done on patients that had shown CD8+CD57+ cell expansion by flow cytometry. The CDR3 has 13 residues. Germline assignment: CDR1 KGHDR and CDR2 SFDVKD. This clonotype was obtained from a human donor with aplastic anemia. Sequencing was performed on sorted CD4+, CD8+, or CD8+CD57+ T cells (not recorded which) from PBMCs. The chain uses TRBV24-1 and TRBJ1-2; maybe TRBD1 (6 bases). The CDR3 sequence is CAASDLTGSGYAF. CDR3 in DNA: TGTGCCGCCAGTGACCTTACAGGGTCGGGCTACGCCTTC.